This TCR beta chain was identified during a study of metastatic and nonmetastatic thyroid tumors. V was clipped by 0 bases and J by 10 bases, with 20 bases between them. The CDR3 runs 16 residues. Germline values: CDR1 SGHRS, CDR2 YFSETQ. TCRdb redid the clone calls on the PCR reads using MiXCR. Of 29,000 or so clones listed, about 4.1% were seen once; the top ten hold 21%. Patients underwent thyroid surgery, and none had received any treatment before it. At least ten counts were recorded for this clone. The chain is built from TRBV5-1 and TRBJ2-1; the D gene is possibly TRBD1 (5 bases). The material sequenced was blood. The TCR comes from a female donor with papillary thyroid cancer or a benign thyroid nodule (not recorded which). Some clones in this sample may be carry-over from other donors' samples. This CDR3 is CASSLVPGKSSLEQFF. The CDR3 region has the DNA TGCGCCAGCAGCTTGGTCCCAGGGAAATCGTCTCTCGAGCAGTTCTTC.